The rows below give T cell receptor beta chains drawn from one sample of a study of cytomegalovirus exposure and HLA in healthy donors. Produced via immunoSEQ multiplex PCR; TCRdb's table is partial and in-frame only. The table shows about 140,000 clones, with 70% to 85% occurring only once. The sequenced sample was PBMCs. The receptor source for this set is a woman between 45 and 65 years old in good health and CMV-seropositive. Both conserved end residues are part of each CDR3. Each record gives: V gene, clone size, J gene, D gene, CDR3 protein, CDR3 DNA. The D gene is left open where the match is weak. Size is stated for part of the rows, as once, few or many counts, or as a class when the clone is expanded.

v_call: TRBV13; clone_size: NA; j_call: TRBJ1-5; d_call: NA; cdr3_aa: CASSFERNQPQHF; cdr3_nt: TGTGCCAGCAGCTTTGAGAGGAATCAGCCCCAGCATTTT
v_call: TRBV19; clone_size: NA; j_call: TRBJ2-5; d_call: TRBD2; cdr3_aa: CASSGTSGLQETQYF; cdr3_nt: TGTGCCAGTAGTGGTACTAGCGGGCTTCAAGAGACCCAGTACTTC
v_call: TRBV5-4; clone_size: NA; j_call: TRBJ2-2; d_call: NA; cdr3_aa: CASSLGAGPDTGELFF; cdr3_nt: TGTGCCAGCAGCTTGGGGGCAGGGCCCGACACCGGGGAGCTGTTTTTT
v_call: TRBV5-6; clone_size: once; j_call: TRBJ2-7; d_call: NA; cdr3_aa: CASSLTGTTYEQYF; cdr3_nt: TGTGCCAGCAGCTTGACAGGGACGACCTACGAGCAGTACTTC
v_call: TRBV9; clone_size: NA; j_call: TRBJ1-6; d_call: TRBD1; cdr3_aa: CASSRTGGNSPLHF; cdr3_nt: TGTGCCAGCAGCCGGACAGGCGGGAATTCACCCCTCCACTTT
v_call: TRBV7-3; clone_size: NA; j_call: TRBJ2-1; d_call: TRBD2; cdr3_aa: CASSYSGGRYNEQFF; cdr3_nt: TGTGCCAGCAGCTATAGCGGGGGGCGATACAATGAGCAGTTCTTC
v_call: TRBV7-3; clone_size: NA; j_call: TRBJ2-3; d_call: NA; cdr3_aa: CASSSPRTNEVTDTQYF; cdr3_nt: TGTGCCAGCAGTTCACCTAGGACTAACGAGGTCACAGATACGCAGTATTTT
v_call: TRBV10-3; clone_size: NA; j_call: TRBJ1-5; d_call: NA; cdr3_aa: CAISRDSNQPQHF; cdr3_nt: TGTGCCATCAGCAGGGATAGCAATCAGCCCCAGCATTTT
v_call: TRBV10-3; clone_size: NA; j_call: TRBJ2-3; d_call: NA; cdr3_aa: CATSGPSTDTQYF; cdr3_nt: TGTGCCACCTCAGGGCCGAGCACAGATACGCAGTATTTT
v_call: TRBV5-6; clone_size: NA; j_call: TRBJ2-1; d_call: NA; cdr3_aa: CASRLLAGAGNEQFF; cdr3_nt: TGTGCCAGCAGGTTACTGGCTGGGGCAGGCAATGAGCAGTTCTTC
v_call: TRBV4-3; clone_size: NA; j_call: TRBJ2-7; d_call: TRBD1; cdr3_aa: CASSQRQGGSYEQYF; cdr3_nt: TGCGCCAGCAGCCAACGACAGGGCGGTAGCTACGAGCAGTACTTC
v_call: TRBV5-4; clone_size: NA; j_call: TRBJ2-5; d_call: TRBD1; cdr3_aa: CASSLRQGGGETQYF; cdr3_nt: TGTGCCAGCAGCTTGCGACAGGGTGGAGGAGAGACCCAGTACTTC
v_call: TRBV28; clone_size: few; j_call: TRBJ2-7; d_call: TRBD1; cdr3_aa: CASSSTGTGRVEQYF; cdr3_nt: TGTGCCAGCAGTTCAACCGGGACAGGGAGGGTCGAGCAGTACTTC
v_call: TRBV25-1; clone_size: NA; j_call: TRBJ1-4; d_call: NA; cdr3_aa: CASSRRRGGTNEKLFF; cdr3_nt: TGTGCCAGCAGCCGAAGGCGGGGGGGAACTAATGAAAAACTGTTTTTT
v_call: TRBV7-9; clone_size: few; j_call: TRBJ2-5; d_call: TRBD1; cdr3_aa: CASSLLTGGGETQYF; cdr3_nt: TGTGCCAGCAGCTTACTGACAGGGGGCGGTGAGACCCAGTACTTC
v_call: TRBV25-1; clone_size: once; j_call: TRBJ1-5; d_call: NA; cdr3_aa: CASRQGRNQPQHF; cdr3_nt: TGTGCCAGCAGACAGGGTCGCAATCAGCCCCAGCATTTT
v_call: TRBV5-8; clone_size: NA; j_call: TRBJ2-3; d_call: NA; cdr3_aa: CASSRRTVTDTQYF; cdr3_nt: TGTGCCAGCAGCAGAAGGACAGTCACAGATACGCAGTATTTT
v_call: TRBV7-2; clone_size: NA; j_call: TRBJ1-1; d_call: NA; cdr3_aa: CASSSPAEPAAFF; cdr3_nt: TGTGCCAGCAGCTCCCCTGCGGAGCCAGCGGCTTTCTTT
v_call: TRBV7-2; clone_size: NA; j_call: TRBJ2-3; d_call: NA; cdr3_aa: CASSLDTSTDTQYF; cdr3_nt: TGTGCCAGCAGCTTAGATACAAGCACAGATACGCAGTATTTT
v_call: TRBV28; clone_size: NA; j_call: TRBJ1-1; d_call: NA; cdr3_aa: CASSLWGAGNTEAFF; cdr3_nt: TGTGCCAGCAGTTTATGGGGGGCAGGGAACACTGAAGCTTTCTTT
v_call: TRBV9; clone_size: NA; j_call: TRBJ1-2; d_call: TRBD1; cdr3_aa: CASSVGQGAGGYTF; cdr3_nt: TGTGCCAGCAGCGTAGGACAGGGGGCGGGTGGCTACACCTTC
v_call: TRBV30; clone_size: NA; j_call: TRBJ1-2; d_call: NA; cdr3_aa: CAWRSGFYGYTF; cdr3_nt: TGTGCCTGGAGGTCAGGGTTCTATGGCTACACCTTC
v_call: TRBV1; clone_size: NA; j_call: TRBJ2-1; d_call: NA; cdr3_aa: CTSSQHRGGDLKEQFF; cdr3_nt: TGCACCAGCAGCCAACACAGAGGGGGCGACCTGAAGGAGCAGTTCTTC
v_call: TRBV5-4; clone_size: NA; j_call: TRBJ1-3; d_call: NA; cdr3_aa: CASSSGVPSGNTIYF; cdr3_nt: TGTGCCAGCAGCTCCGGGGTCCCTTCTGGAAACACCATATATTTT
v_call: TRBV11-2; clone_size: few; j_call: TRBJ2-5; d_call: NA; cdr3_aa: CASSLVRETQYF; cdr3_nt: TGTGCCAGCAGCTTAGTCAGGGAGACCCAGTACTTC
v_call: TRBV11-1; clone_size: NA; j_call: TRBJ2-1; d_call: NA; cdr3_aa: CASSRSGTAGLRNEQFF; cdr3_nt: TGTGCCAGCAGCCGATCCGGGACTGCCGGGCTACGAAATGAGCAGTTCTTC
v_call: TRBV15; clone_size: NA; j_call: TRBJ1-6; d_call: NA; cdr3_aa: CATSRGHTSSYNSPLHF; cdr3_nt: TGTGCCACCAGCAGAGGACATACAAGCTCCTATAATTCACCCCTCCACTTT
v_call: TRBV4-2; clone_size: NA; j_call: TRBJ2-6; d_call: NA; cdr3_aa: CASRLTSAGANVLTF; cdr3_nt: TGTGCCAGCAGGCTTACTAGTGCTGGGGCCAACGTCCTGACTTTC
v_call: TRBV29-1; clone_size: NA; j_call: TRBJ2-4; d_call: TRBD2; cdr3_aa: CSMMAGGAKNIQYF; cdr3_nt: TGCAGCATGATGGCGGGGGGAGCCAAAAACATTCAGTACTTC
v_call: TRBV6-1; clone_size: few; j_call: TRBJ1-4; d_call: NA; cdr3_aa: CASSEETTNEKLFF; cdr3_nt: TGTGCCAGCAGTGAAGAGACTACGAATGAAAAACTGTTTTTT
v_call: TRBV27; clone_size: NA; j_call: TRBJ2-2; d_call: NA; cdr3_aa: CASSLFGPARGGELFF; cdr3_nt: TGTGCCAGCAGTTTATTTGGACCTGCCCGGGGCGGGGAGCTGTTTTTT
v_call: TRBV7-9; clone_size: few; j_call: TRBJ2-3; d_call: TRBD2; cdr3_aa: CASSQRDSSTDTQYF; cdr3_nt: TGTGCCAGCAGCCAGCGGGACTCCAGCACAGATACGCAGTATTTT
v_call: TRBV9; clone_size: NA; j_call: TRBJ2-3; d_call: TRBD1; cdr3_aa: CASSVAQGAKTSTDTQYF; cdr3_nt: TGTGCCAGCAGCGTAGCCCAGGGGGCGAAAACTAGCACAGATACGCAGTATTTT
v_call: TRBV19; clone_size: NA; j_call: TRBJ2-7; d_call: TRBD2; cdr3_aa: CASSARTRGSYEQYF; cdr3_nt: TGTGCCAGTAGTGCACGGACTAGAGGGTCCTACGAGCAGTACTTC
v_call: TRBV5-4; clone_size: NA; j_call: TRBJ2-1; d_call: NA; cdr3_aa: CASRPTPSSYNEQFF; cdr3_nt: TGTGCCAGCAGGCCGACACCGAGCTCCTACAATGAGCAGTTCTTC
v_call: TRBV5-1; clone_size: NA; j_call: TRBJ2-3; d_call: TRBD2; cdr3_aa: CASSPPTSGAPRAQYF; cdr3_nt: TGCGCCAGCAGCCCACCGACTAGCGGGGCCCCCCGGGCGCAGTATTTT
v_call: TRBV6-5; clone_size: NA; j_call: TRBJ2-5; d_call: TRBD2; cdr3_aa: CASSYLFAGEETQYF; cdr3_nt: TGTGCCAGCAGTTACTTGTTCGCGGGAGAAGAGACCCAGTACTTC
v_call: TRBV7-2; clone_size: NA; j_call: TRBJ2-2; d_call: TRBD2; cdr3_aa: CASSSTLGTRTGELFF; cdr3_nt: TGTGCCAGCAGCTCAACTCTGGGGACTAGAACCGGGGAGCTGTTTTTT
v_call: TRBV5-1; clone_size: NA; j_call: TRBJ2-2; d_call: NA; cdr3_aa: CASRLSNGELFF; cdr3_nt: TGCGCCAGCAGACTAAGCAACGGGGAGCTGTTTTTT
v_call: TRBV6-5; clone_size: NA; j_call: TRBJ1-2; d_call: TRBD1; cdr3_aa: CASSDRGSLNGYTF; cdr3_nt: TGTGCCAGCAGCGACAGGGGCTCCCTCAATGGCTACACCTTC
v_call: TRBV7-3; clone_size: few; j_call: TRBJ1-1; d_call: TRBD1; cdr3_aa: CASSLTNRGNTEAFF; cdr3_nt: TGTGCCAGCAGCTTAACGAACAGGGGGAACACTGAAGCTTTCTTT
v_call: TRBV5-1; clone_size: NA; j_call: TRBJ2-5; d_call: TRBD2; cdr3_aa: CASSLFARGGGETQYF; cdr3_nt: TGCGCCAGCAGCTTGTTCGCGCGGGGGGGCGGAGAGACCCAGTACTTC
v_call: TRBV5-1; clone_size: NA; j_call: TRBJ2-2; d_call: NA; cdr3_aa: CASSLALQANTGELFF; cdr3_nt: TGCGCCAGCAGCTTGGCCCTACAGGCGAACACCGGGGAGCTGTTTTTT
v_call: TRBV28; clone_size: NA; j_call: TRBJ1-3; d_call: NA; cdr3_aa: CASTYPGGAGNTIYF; cdr3_nt: TGTGCCAGCACCTATCCCGGGGGAGCTGGAAACACCATATATTTT
v_call: TRBV7-3; clone_size: NA; j_call: TRBJ1-1; d_call: NA; cdr3_aa: CASSFGLGANTEAFF; cdr3_nt: TGTGCCAGCAGCTTTGGCTTGGGGGCGAACACTGAAGCTTTCTTT
v_call: TRBV29-1; clone_size: NA; j_call: TRBJ1-2; d_call: TRBD1; cdr3_aa: CSVGTGANYGYTF; cdr3_nt: TGCAGCGTCGGGACAGGTGCGAACTATGGCTACACCTTC
v_call: TRBV28; clone_size: NA; j_call: TRBJ2-5; d_call: TRBD2; cdr3_aa: CASSLAAAGGSQETQYF; cdr3_nt: TGTGCCAGCAGTTTGGCGGCCGCGGGGGGCTCCCAAGAGACCCAGTACTTC
v_call: TRBV7-9; clone_size: NA; j_call: TRBJ1-1; d_call: NA; cdr3_aa: CASSLSRTNTEAFF; cdr3_nt: TGTGCCAGCAGCTTAAGTAGGACAAACACTGAAGCTTTCTTT
v_call: TRBV5-6; clone_size: once; j_call: TRBJ1-3; d_call: NA; cdr3_aa: CASSFGLVNTIYF; cdr3_nt: TGTGCCAGCAGCTTTGGACTTGTTAACACCATATATTTT